Following are 22 T cell receptor beta chains from one sample sequenced in a study of lymphopenia after photon versus proton radiotherapy. The repertoire was sequenced with immunoSEQ multiplex PCR; TCRdb's copy has only in-frame clones and lacks some. Counted here are about 30,000 clones, 90% to 95% occurring once; the ten biggest clones make up 0.6% to 0.85%. Here the sequenced sample was peripheral blood, taken from a patient treated with photon-based radiotherapy. Source of these receptors: a woman between 50 and 59 years old with cholangiocarcinoma.

CDR3 in amino acids: CASSSSGEVAFF. DNA of the CDR3: TGTGCCAGCAGCTCCTCAGGGGAGGTAGCTTTCTTT. The V gene is TRBV7-2, the J gene TRBJ1-1, with D possibly being TRBD1 (6 bases). Trimming removed 4 bases from V and 10 bases from J, with 13 bases in between. The CDR3 is 12 residues long. CDR1 SGHTA and CDR2 FQGNSA come from the germline V gene.

The chain recombines TRBV2 with TRBJ2-2, with no clear D. The germline gives CDR1 SNHLY, CDR2 FYNNEI. V lost 7 bases to trimming and J lost 3 bases, with 18 bases between them. The CDR3 has 16 amino acids. The CDR3 DNA follows: TGTGCCAGCAATGATAGATGGAACAGCTACACCGGGGAGCTGTTTTTT. Its protein product is CASNDRWNSYTGELFF.

The chain links TRBV7-2 to TRBJ2-4; 7 bases are shared with TRBD2. In germline, CDR1 is SGHTA, CDR2 FQGNSA. The CDR3 runs to 15 residues. The trim removed 1 base at V and 1 base at J, leaving 1 base unmatched. CDR3: CASSLDGGAKNIQYF. The CDR3 region has the DNA TGTGCCAGCAGCTTAGACGGGGGGGCCAAAAACATTCAGTACTTC.

V gene TRBV5-6 combines with J gene TRBJ1-1; perhaps TRBD1 as D (6 bases). In germline, CDR1 is SGHDT, CDR2 YYEEEE. The germline V and J ends were trimmed by 2 bases and 11 bases, with 19 bases remaining between them. The CDR3 spans 14 residues. CDR3 DNA: TGTGCCAGCAGCTTATGGACAGCAACTCCTCGCGCTTTCTTT. Protein sequence: CASSLWTATPRAFF.

This clone has a handful of counts. V usage is TRBV2 and J usage is TRBJ1-2; TRBD1 is a possible D gene (6 bases). The CDR3 spans 12 residues. V was cut by 8 bases and J by 3 bases, with 10 bases left in between. CDR1 is SNHLY and CDR2 is FYNNEI in the germline V gene. CDR3 protein: CASRDTDYGYTF. The CDR3 nucleotides read TGTGCCAGCCGGGACACGGACTATGGCTACACCTTC.

The chain uses TRBV7-2 and TRBJ2-5, with D unresolved. The V gene's germline CDR1 is SGHTA and CDR2 FQGNSA. V was trimmed by 1 base and J by 3 bases, leaving 6 bases between them. The CDR3 is 13 amino acids. DNA for the CDR3: TGTGCCAGCAGCTTAGGGCAGGAAGAGACCCAGTACTTC. It translates to CASSLGQEETQYF.

The CDR3 protein is CASGDRVTNTGELFF. The CDR3 bases are TGTGCCAGCGGCGACAGGGTTACGAACACCGGGGAGCTGTTTTTT. The chain carries TRBV25-1 and TRBJ2-2; TRBD1 matches at 7 bases. From germline, CDR1 is MGHDK and CDR2 SYGVNS. The length of the CDR3 is 15 residues. With 8 bases clipped from V and 0 bases from J, the junction kept 6 bases outside the gene matches.

J is TRBJ1-1 and V is TRBV10-3, with a tentative D call TRBD1 (5 bases). Germline CDR1 ENHRY, CDR2 SYGVKD. Trimming took 6 bases from V and 5 from J, leaving 13 bases between them. There are 13 residues in the CDR3. CDR3 residues: CAIRPGDRTEAFF. DNA of the CDR3: TGTGCCATCAGGCCCGGGGACCGAACTGAAGCTTTCTTT.

This CDR3 is CASSEVRGDTDTQYF. The CDR3 nucleotides read TGTGCCAGCAGTGAAGTCAGGGGAGACACAGATACGCAGTATTTT. The chain combines TRBV2 with TRBJ2-3, with a possible D match to TRBD1 (6 bases). Germline V lookup: CDR1 SNHLY, CDR2 FYNNEI. This CDR3 has 15 amino acids. Deletions cut 1 base from V and 2 bases from J, with 10 bases between.

The J gene is TRBJ1-2, the V gene TRBV14; D is uncertain. The V gene lost 5 bases and the J gene lost 0 bases, with 4 bases spanning the gap. The CDR3 loop spans 12 amino acids. In germline, CDR1 is SGHDN, CDR2 FVKESK. CDR3 sequence reads: CASSEANYGYTF. The CDR3 DNA follows: TGTGCCAGCAGCGAGGCTAACTATGGCTACACCTTC.

This sequence joins TRBV6-5 and TRBJ2-7, with a possible D match to TRBD2 (6 bases). The CDR3 contains 11 residues. The V and J ends lost 6 bases and 5 bases respectively, with 8 bases between them. CDR1 is MNHEY and CDR2 is SVGAGI in the germline V gene. The CDR3 region is CASSGGHEQYF. The CDR3 DNA reads as TGTGCCAGCAGCGGAGGGCACGAGCAGTACTTC.

The chain carries TRBV6-5 and TRBJ1-2; D might be TRBD1 (5 bases). CDR3 size: 14 residues. V was shortened by 6 bases and J by 3 bases, with 14 bases between the two germline ends. CDR1 is MNHEY, CDR2 SVGAGI, per germline. DNA of the CDR3: TGTGCCAGCAGAGGACGGGACCAATACTATGGCTACACCTTC. Amino acids: CASRGRDQYYGYTF.

The gene calls are TRBV5-4 and TRBJ2-1; D gene uncertain. V lost 1 base to trimming and J lost 0 bases, with 8 bases between them. In germline, CDR1 is SGHNT, CDR2 YYREEE (reference sequence). This CDR3 comprises 15 residues. The CDR3 here is CASSLLHLSYNEQFF. In DNA form, the CDR3 reads TGTGCCAGCAGCTTGTTGCACCTCTCCTACAATGAGCAGTTCTTC.

This chain uses TRBV19 with TRBJ1-2; 7 bases map to TRBD1. CDR3 length: 12 residues. Germline V CDR1 and CDR2: LNHDA, SQIVND (reference sequence). V shed 6 bases, J shed 2 bases, and the junction held 0 bases outside the gene matches. The chain's CDR3 is CASRQGNYGYTF. CDR3 nucleotides: TGTGCCAGTAGACAGGGGAACTATGGCTACACCTTC.

This chain connects TRBV19 to TRBJ1-5; D gene ambiguous. The CDR3 sequence is 15 residues long. The germline V gene encodes CDR1 LNHDA and CDR2 SQIVND (reference sequence). V was trimmed by 4 bases and J by 0 bases, leaving 10 bases between them. The CDR3 protein is CASSTVAHSNQPQHF. In nucleotides, the CDR3 is TGTGCCAGTAGTACTGTGGCCCATAGCAATCAGCCCCAGCATTTT.

The V call is TRBV2, the J call TRBJ2-2; no clear D. V was cut by 7 bases and J by 1 base, with 4 bases left in between. CDR1 is SNHLY, CDR2 FYNNEI, per germline. This CDR3 spans 12 amino acids. For the CDR3, the DNA is TGTGCCAGCACCCGGAACACCGGGGAGCTGTTTTTT. This encodes CASTRNTGELFF.

This sequence joins TRBV15 and TRBJ1-2; 8 bases line up with TRBD1. V gave up 0 bases and J gave up 7 bases; unmatched junction bases: 7. The CDR3 extends over 15 amino acids. The V gene's germline CDR1 is LNHNV and CDR2 YYDKDF (reference sequence). The CDR3 is CATSRDRAGGVGYTF. The CDR3 coding sequence is TGTGCCACCAGCAGAGATCGTGCAGGGGGCGTTGGCTACACCTTC.

The CDR3 region has the DNA TGTGCCAGCAGCTTGGGCGGGGGGGCAGCCTACGAGCAGTACTTC. Its protein is CASSLGGGAAYEQYF. The chain combines TRBV5-4 with TRBJ2-7, with 9 bases identical to TRBD2. CDR3 length equals 15 residues. Unmatched junction bases numbered 3, after V lost 0 bases and J lost 2 bases. The germline V gene has CDR1 SGHNT and CDR2 YYREEE (reference sequence).

The rearrangement uses TRBV5-1 and TRBJ1-1, with 9 bases identical to TRBD1. CDR1 and CDR2 (germline): SGHRS, YFSETQ. The CDR3 length is 15 residues. The V segment lost 4 bases and the J segment 6 bases; nucleotides outside the gene matches: 10. CDR3 sequence reads: CASSVQQGALPEAFF. For the CDR3, the DNA is TGCGCCAGCAGCGTCCAACAGGGGGCGCTTCCTGAAGCTTTCTTT.

V usage is TRBV30 and J usage is TRBJ2-7; TRBD1 matches 9 bases. The CDR3 has 14 residues. The ends lost 1 base at V and 7 bases at J; junction bases unmatched: 8. Germline CDR1 is GTSNPN and CDR2 is SVGIG (reference sequence). CDR3 in amino acids: CAWSGDRALGEQYF. DNA for the CDR3: TGTGCCTGGAGTGGGGACAGGGCCTTAGGAGAGCAGTACTTC.

The chain uses TRBV5-1 and TRBJ2-1, with D perhaps matching TRBD1 (6 bases). The CDR3 has 15 amino acids. Per the germline V gene, CDR1 is SGHRS and CDR2 is YFSETQ. Trimming left V 3 bases short and J 6 bases short, with 16 bases between. As DNA, the CDR3 is TGCGCCAGCAGCTCCGGACAGAGGTTAGGCAATGAGCAGTTCTTC. This sequence encodes CASSSGQRLGNEQFF.

The V gene is TRBV13, the J gene TRBJ1-6; 11 bases fit TRBD1. CDR1 and CDR2 from the germline V gene are PRHDT and FYEKMQ (reference sequence). V lost 1 base, J lost 14 bases, and 7 bases stayed unmatched. This CDR3 is 15 amino acids long. The DNA for the CDR3 is TGTGCCAGCAGCTTAGTAGAGGACAGGGGGCGATCCCTCCACTTT. Its translation: CASSLVEDRGRSLHF. The full variable domain, in which reference TRBV13 and TRBJ1-6 provide the parts outside the CDR3, is AAGVIQSPRHLIKEKRETATLKCYPIPRHDTVYWYQQGPGQDPQFLISFYEKMQSDKGSIPDRFSAQQFSDYHSELNMSSLELGDSALYFCASSLVEDRGRSLHFGNGTRLTVT.